This TCR beta chain was documented in a study of cytomegalovirus exposure and HLA in healthy donors. Across the study: In a later analysis, it was reported that the 120 validation repertoires had been produced on the same platform as the 670 or so repertoires belonging to the first cohort.

Measured with immunoSEQ multiplex PCR; TCRdb has only the in-frame clones, and not every one. The sample lists some 170,000 clones, approximately 96% occurring once. The donors were in the roughly 130-subject validation cohort, distinct from the roughly 700-subject first cohort. Germline V gene sequence: CDR1 LGHNT, CDR2 FRNRAP. Unmatched junction bases numbered 16, after V lost 4 bases and J lost 0 bases. This CDR3 is built from 20 residues. The TCR comes from a young woman in good health and CMV-seronegative. This chain joins TRBV12-5 and TRBJ1-5; 9 bases agree with TRBD1. The sequencing sample was made of PBMCs. This CDR3 is CASGWVSGTGTGYSNQPQHF. In nucleotides, the CDR3 is TGTGCTAGTGGTTGGGTCTCCGGGACAGGGACAGGGTATAGCAATCAGCCCCAGCATTTT.